This T cell receptor (beta chain) was sequenced for a study of PD-1 blockade in classical Hodgkin lymphoma. Study details: On a schedule of every 2 weeks, patients received nivolumab 3 mg/kg intravenously. General study findings and limits: Reports indicated that newly diagnosed patients had lower baseline TCR diversity than healthy donors did.

As regards this clone: The antigen is unknown.

The junction had 9 bases not matched to a gene; V was cut back by 5 bases and J by 6 bases. The CDR3 consists of 16 residues. Germline CDR1 LGHNT, CDR2 FRNRAP. TCRdb keeps only in-frame clones here, not all; method: immunoSEQ multiplex PCR. The data hold 100,000 or so clones, with about 89% observed a single time. With no exception, relapse followed autologous stem cell transplantation in all patients, and brentuximab vedotin exposure varied. Patients' outcomes at their best amounted to complete response, partial response or progressive disease. The TCR comes from a human donor with classical Hodgkin lymphoma. The chain carries TRBV12-5 and TRBJ1-5; 11 nucleotides line up with TRBD1. This sample comprised peripheral blood mononuclear cells (PBMCs), obtained before the second cycle of nivolumab. The CDR3 loop reads CASGPSDRGLVQPQHF. In DNA form, the CDR3 reads TGTGCTAGTGGTCCCTCGGACAGGGGGCTGGTTCAGCCCCAGCATTTT.